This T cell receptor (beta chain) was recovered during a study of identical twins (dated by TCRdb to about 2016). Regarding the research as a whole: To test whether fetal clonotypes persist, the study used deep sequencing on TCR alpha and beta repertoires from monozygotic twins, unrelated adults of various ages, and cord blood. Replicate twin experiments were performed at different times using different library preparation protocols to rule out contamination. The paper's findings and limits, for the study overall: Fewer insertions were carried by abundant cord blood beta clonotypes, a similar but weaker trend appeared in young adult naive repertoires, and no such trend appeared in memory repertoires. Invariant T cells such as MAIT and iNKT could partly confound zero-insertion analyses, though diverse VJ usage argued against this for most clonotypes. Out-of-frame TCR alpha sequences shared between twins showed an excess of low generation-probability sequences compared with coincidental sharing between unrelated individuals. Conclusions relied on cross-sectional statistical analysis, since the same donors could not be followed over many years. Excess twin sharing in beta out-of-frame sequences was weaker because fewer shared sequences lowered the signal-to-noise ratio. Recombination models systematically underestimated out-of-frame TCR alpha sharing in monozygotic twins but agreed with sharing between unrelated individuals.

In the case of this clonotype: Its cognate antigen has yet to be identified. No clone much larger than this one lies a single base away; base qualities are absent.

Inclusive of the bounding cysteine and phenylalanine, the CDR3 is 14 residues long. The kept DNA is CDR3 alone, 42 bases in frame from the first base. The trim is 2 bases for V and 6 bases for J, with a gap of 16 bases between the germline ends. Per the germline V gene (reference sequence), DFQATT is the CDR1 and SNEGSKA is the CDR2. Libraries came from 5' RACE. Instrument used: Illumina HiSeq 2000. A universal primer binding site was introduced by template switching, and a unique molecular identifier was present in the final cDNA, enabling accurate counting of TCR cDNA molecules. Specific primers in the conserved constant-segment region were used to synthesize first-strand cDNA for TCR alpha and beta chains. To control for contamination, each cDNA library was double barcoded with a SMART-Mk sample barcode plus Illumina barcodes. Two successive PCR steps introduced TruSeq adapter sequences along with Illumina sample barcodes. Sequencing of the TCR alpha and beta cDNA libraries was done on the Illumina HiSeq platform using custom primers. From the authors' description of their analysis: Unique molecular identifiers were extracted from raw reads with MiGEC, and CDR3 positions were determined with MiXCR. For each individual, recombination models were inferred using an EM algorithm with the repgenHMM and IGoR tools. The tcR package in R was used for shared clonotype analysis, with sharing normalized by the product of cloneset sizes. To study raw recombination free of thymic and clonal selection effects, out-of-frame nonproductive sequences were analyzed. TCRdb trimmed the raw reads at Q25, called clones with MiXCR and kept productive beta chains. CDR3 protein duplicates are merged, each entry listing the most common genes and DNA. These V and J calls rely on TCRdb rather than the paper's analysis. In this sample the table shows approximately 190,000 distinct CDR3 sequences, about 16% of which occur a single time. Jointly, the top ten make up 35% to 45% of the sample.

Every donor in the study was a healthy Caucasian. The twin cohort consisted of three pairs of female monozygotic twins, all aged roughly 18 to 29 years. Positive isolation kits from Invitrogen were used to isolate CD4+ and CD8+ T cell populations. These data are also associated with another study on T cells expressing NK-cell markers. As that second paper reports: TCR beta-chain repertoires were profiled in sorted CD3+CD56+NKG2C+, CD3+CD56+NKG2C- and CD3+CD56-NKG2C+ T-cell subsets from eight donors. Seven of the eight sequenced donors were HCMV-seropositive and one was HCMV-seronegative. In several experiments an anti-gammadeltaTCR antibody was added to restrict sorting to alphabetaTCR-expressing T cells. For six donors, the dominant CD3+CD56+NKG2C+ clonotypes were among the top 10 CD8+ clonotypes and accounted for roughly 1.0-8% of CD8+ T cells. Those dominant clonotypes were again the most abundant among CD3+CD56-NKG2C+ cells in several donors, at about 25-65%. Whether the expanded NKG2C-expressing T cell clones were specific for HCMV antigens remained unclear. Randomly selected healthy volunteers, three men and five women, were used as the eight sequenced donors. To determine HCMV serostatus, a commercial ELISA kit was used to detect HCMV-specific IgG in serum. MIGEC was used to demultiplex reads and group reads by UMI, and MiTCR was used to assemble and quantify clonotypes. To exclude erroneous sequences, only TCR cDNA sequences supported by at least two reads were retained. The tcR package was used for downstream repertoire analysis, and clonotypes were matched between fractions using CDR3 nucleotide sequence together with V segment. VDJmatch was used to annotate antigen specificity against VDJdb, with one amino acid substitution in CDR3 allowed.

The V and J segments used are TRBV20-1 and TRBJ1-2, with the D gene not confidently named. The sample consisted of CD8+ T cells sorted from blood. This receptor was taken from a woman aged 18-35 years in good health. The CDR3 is CSARSVKGGHGYTF. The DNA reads TGCAGTGCTAGATCTGTCAAGGGAGGTCATGGCTACACCTTC.